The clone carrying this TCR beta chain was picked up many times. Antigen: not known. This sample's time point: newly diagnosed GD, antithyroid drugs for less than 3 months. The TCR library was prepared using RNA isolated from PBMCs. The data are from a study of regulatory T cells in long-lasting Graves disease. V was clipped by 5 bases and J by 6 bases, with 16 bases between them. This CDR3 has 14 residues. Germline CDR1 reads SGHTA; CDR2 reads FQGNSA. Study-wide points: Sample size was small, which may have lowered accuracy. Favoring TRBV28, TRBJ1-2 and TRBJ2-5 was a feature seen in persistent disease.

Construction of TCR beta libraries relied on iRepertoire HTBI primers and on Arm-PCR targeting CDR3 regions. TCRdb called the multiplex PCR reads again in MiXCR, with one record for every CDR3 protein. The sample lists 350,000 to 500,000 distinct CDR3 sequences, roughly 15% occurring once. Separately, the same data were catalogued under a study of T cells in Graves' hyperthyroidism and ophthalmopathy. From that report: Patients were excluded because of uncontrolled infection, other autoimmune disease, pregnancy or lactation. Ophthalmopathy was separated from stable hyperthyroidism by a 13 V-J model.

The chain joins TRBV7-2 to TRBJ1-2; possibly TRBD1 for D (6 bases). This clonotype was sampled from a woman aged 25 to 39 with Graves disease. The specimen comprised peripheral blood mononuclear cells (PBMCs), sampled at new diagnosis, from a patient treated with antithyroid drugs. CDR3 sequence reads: CASSPRGLNHGYTF. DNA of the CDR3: TGTGCCAGCAGCCCACGGGGGCTAAACCATGGCTACACCTTC.